The T cell receptor (beta chain) described here comes from a study of blood T cell repertoires in COVID-19 (TCRdb year 2020). As for the study more broadly: Samples from collaborators originated in the United States, Italy and Spain and spanned both the acute and convalescent phases of COVID-19. A de-identified subject ID, COVID-19 status, age in years and sex were almost always included in the sample metadata. A freely available public database, intended as a resource for researchers studying the immune response to SARS-CoV-2, is where the repertoires were released. HLA class I and class II types, where available, came from metadata supplied by the sample provider rather than from assay-based typing. The prospective study material was composed of cDNA or gDNA derived from T cells, B-cell-depleted T cells, or PBMCs. The samples were drawn from the first 160 participants of the ongoing ImmuneRACE study and from over 950 subjects provided by 6 global collaborators. Deeply sampled blood TCRbeta repertoires from subjects exposed to, actively infected with, or recovered from COVID-19 were included in the dataset. The research as a whole found: Clinical and demographic metadata were provided uncurated, with the amount varying by source and participant.

Collaborating institutions collected whole blood in K2EDTA tubes following their own protocols. For TCRbeta analysis, collaborators shipped samples as frozen whole blood, isolated PBMCs, or DNA extracted from either of those sample types. About this clone: Its antigen is not yet known. No qualities accompany the bases; no much larger clone lies one base away.

TCRbeta CDR3 regions were amplified from genomic DNA by means of the immunoSEQ Assay, a bias-controlled multiplex PCR. Under the source paper's analysis protocol: Within the assay, amplification of reference gene primers was used to estimate how many nucleated cells each sample contained. To quantify the absolute abundance of each unique TCRbeta CDR3 rearrangement, sequence reads were collapsed and filtered. Productive Simpson clonality was computed per sample as the square root of Simpson's diversity index over productive rearrangements. Sourced from immuneACCESS, this table was stored by TCRdb with only in-frame sequences that have V and J called. A share of the clones is absent; for the studies checked, an unresolved V gene accounts for under half, and the remainder has no known explanation. V and J calls and clone size are copied from that table; D and trimming were computed from the DNA. The sample data list around 200,000 clones, and approximately 81% of these were observed just once. The ten largest clones add up to 4.5% to 5% of the sample.

The TCR sequence derives from a woman older than 75 with acute or convalescent COVID-19. The sequenced sample was peripheral blood.

The nucleotides are TGTGCCAGCTCACCAAGCCTTTCCTACGAGCAGTACTTC. It translates as CASSPSLSYEQYF. The chain employs TRBV18 and TRBJ2-7; confidence is insufficient to name the D gene. Based on the germline V gene, the CDR1 and CDR2 sequences are KGHSH and LQKENI. The CDR3 contains 13 residues, cysteine and phenylalanine counted. The kept DNA is CDR3 alone, 39 bases in frame from the first base. V is clipped by 2 bases and J by 1 base, and the sequence between their germline boundaries is 6 bases long.